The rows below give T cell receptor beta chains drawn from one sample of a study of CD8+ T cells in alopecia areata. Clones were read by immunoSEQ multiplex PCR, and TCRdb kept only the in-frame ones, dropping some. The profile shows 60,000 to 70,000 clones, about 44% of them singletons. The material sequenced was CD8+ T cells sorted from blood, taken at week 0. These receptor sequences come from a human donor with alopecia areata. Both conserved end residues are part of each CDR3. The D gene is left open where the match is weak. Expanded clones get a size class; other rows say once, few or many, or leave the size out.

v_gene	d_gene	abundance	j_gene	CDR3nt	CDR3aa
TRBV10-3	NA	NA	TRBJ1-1	TGTGCCATCAGCAGGGGAGGGTCCACTGAAGCTTTCTTT	CAISRGGSTEAFF
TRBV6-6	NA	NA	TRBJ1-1	TGTGCCAGCAAGGGAGGGCCTGAAGCTTTCTTT	CASKGGPEAFF
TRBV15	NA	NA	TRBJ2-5	TGTGCCACCAGAACAGGGATCCAAGAGACCCAGTACTTC	CATRTGIQETQYF
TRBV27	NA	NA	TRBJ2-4	TGTGCCAGCAGTCCCGGAGCGTTAGCCAAAAACATTCAGTACTTC	CASSPGALAKNIQYF
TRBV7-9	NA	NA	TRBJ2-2	TGTGCCAGCAGCTCCCTAGGAGCCAACACCGGGGAGCTGTTTTTT	CASSSLGANTGELFF
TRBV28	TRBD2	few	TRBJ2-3	TGTGCCAGCAGTGAGGATCTAGCGGGAGCGGGCACAGATACGCAGTATTTT	CASSEDLAGAGTDTQYF
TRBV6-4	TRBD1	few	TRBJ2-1	TGTGCCAGCAGACCCCGGACAGGGGGCATCGGGGATGAGCAGTTCTTC	CASRPRTGGIGDEQFF
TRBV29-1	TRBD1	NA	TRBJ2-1	TGCAGCGTTGGGGACAGGGGCTACAATGAGCAGTTCTTC	CSVGDRGYNEQFF
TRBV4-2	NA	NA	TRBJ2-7	TGTGCCAGCAGCCAATGGGCGGGACCGGGTTACGAGCAGTACTTC	CASSQWAGPGYEQYF
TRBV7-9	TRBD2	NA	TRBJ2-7	TGTGCCAGCATCAGCGGGGCGGCTAGCGGGAACTACGAGCAGTACTTC	CASISGAASGNYEQYF